This T cell receptor (beta chain) is from a study of blood T cell repertoires in COVID-19. Across the study: T cells, B-cell-depleted T cells, or PBMCs supplied cDNA or gDNA.

The CDR3 is made up of 13 amino acids. Trimming at V came to 3 bases and at J to 7 bases, leaving 4 bases not matched to a gene. Per the germline V gene, CDR1 is SGHNT and CDR2 is YENEEA. Sequenced by immunoSEQ multiplex PCR; TCRdb stores in-frame clones only, minus some. The top ten hold 4.2% of the sample, which has 200,000 to 300,000 clones, approximately 80% seen once. This chain uses TRBV11-3 with TRBJ1-2, with 8 bases aligning to TRBD1. Sequenced: peripheral blood. This sequence originates from a man aged 55 to 70 with acute or convalescent COVID-19. CDR3 region: CASSLDRASGYTF. DNA of the CDR3: TGTGCCAGCAGCTTGGACAGGGCAAGTGGCTACACCTTC. Supplemented by reference TRBV11-3 and TRBJ1-2, the full variable domain reads EAGVVQSPRYKIIEKKQPVAFWCNPISGHNTLYWYLQNLGQGPELLIRYENEEAVDDSQLPKDRFSAERLKGVDSTLKIQPAELGDSAVYLCASSLDRASGYTFGSGTRLTVV.